The rows below give T cell receptor beta chains drawn from one sample of a study of shared clonotypes between healthy human individuals. The protocol was immunoSEQ multiplex PCR, while the TCRdb copy is restricted to in-frame clones and leaves out a portion. This sample has some 2,000,000 clones, with more than 90% found just once. Source material: naive CD4+ T cells sorted from blood. The source of these receptors is a man younger than 35 in good health. Each CDR3 is given with its conserved first and last residue. D genes are given only for firm matches. Expanded clones get a size class; other rows say once, few or many, or leave the size out.

.	TRBV18	TRBJ1-1	13	.	TGTGCCAGCTCACCGGGGCAGGGCGGTGAAGCTTTCTTT	CASSPGQGGEAFF
.	TRBV2	TRBJ2-2	15	.	TGTGCCAGCAGTGTCCCTGGCGGGAACACCGGGGAGCTGTTTTTT	CASSVPGGNTGELFF
.	TRBV2	TRBJ2-1	15	TRBD2	TGTGCCAGCAGTAGGACTAGCGGGAGGTACAATGAGCAGTTCTTC	CASSRTSGRYNEQFF
.	TRBV2	TRBJ2-5	15	TRBD2	TGTGCCAGCAGTGAAGCGCTAGCGGGGAGAGAGACCCAGTACTTC	CASSEALAGRETQYF
.	TRBV18	TRBJ2-1	15	TRBD2	TGTGCCAGCTCACCGGGACTAGCGGGAGAGTTGGAGCAGTTCTTC	CASSPGLAGELEQFF
once	TRBV7-2	TRBJ1-2	15	.	TGTGCCAGCAGCCTCGGGGCAGGGGCGAACTATGGCTACACCTTC	CASSLGAGANYGYTF
.	TRBV10-3	TRBJ1-3	16	.	TGTGCCATCAGTGAGTCGGGGCTGATCTCTGGAAACACCATATATTTT	CAISESGLISGNTIYF
.	TRBV11-2	TRBJ1-6	14	TRBD1	TGTGCCAGCACCTGGGGACAGGGGGTTTCACCCCTCCACTTT	CASTWGQGVSPLHF
.	TRBV5-1	TRBJ2-5	14	.	TGCGCCAGCAGCCAGATGACAGCGCAAGAGACCCAGTACTTC	CASSQMTAQETQYF
.	TRBV2	TRBJ2-7	15	.	TGTGCCAGCAGCGTCTTTTATGGTGGAACCAACGAGCAGTACTTC	CASSVFYGGTNEQYF
.	TRBV9	TRBJ2-1	14	.	TGTGCCAGCAGCGGCGGGGACAGTTACAATGAGCAGTTCTTC	CASSGGDSYNEQFF
.	TRBV11-2	TRBJ1-4	16	.	TGTGCCAGCAGCTTTAGAGGGCCAGGGGCTAATGAAAAACTGTTTTTT	CASSFRGPGANEKLFF
.	TRBV13	TRBJ2-7	13	.	TGTGCCAGCAGCCAGCGGGTCTCCTACGAGCAGTACTTC	CASSQRVSYEQYF
.	TRBV5-1	TRBJ1-6	15	TRBD1	TGCGCCAGCAGCTTGGAGCCAGGGGGGAATTCACCCCTCCACTTT	CASSLEPGGNSPLHF
.	TRBV4-1	TRBJ2-1	16	TRBD2	TGCGCCAGCAGCCAAGATGGGGAGGGAACCTACAATGAGCAGTTCTTC	CASSQDGEGTYNEQFF
.	TRBV15	TRBJ2-4	16	.	TGTGCCACCAGCAGAGATTTTCAGGGAGGCAAAAACATTCAGTACTTC	CATSRDFQGGKNIQYF
.	TRBV28	TRBJ1-1	12	.	TGTGCCAGCAGTACCCCGGGGACTGAAGCTTTCTTT	CASSTPGTEAFF
once	TRBV27	TRBJ1-2	15	.	TGTGCCAGCAGTTTAACAGATAAAGCTAACTATGGCTACACCTTC	CASSLTDKANYGYTF
.	TRBV7-2	TRBJ1-2	14	TRBD1	TGTGCCAGCAGCTCCGGACAGGGGAACTATGGCTACACCTTC	CASSSGQGNYGYTF
.	TRBV25-1	TRBJ2-7	11	.	TGTGCCAGCAGTGGAGGGTACGAGCAGTACTTC	CASSGGYEQYF
.	TRBV9	TRBJ2-5	14	TRBD2	TGTGCCAGCAGCGTTTCTACTAGCGGGGAGACCCAGTACTTC	CASSVSTSGETQYF
.	TRBV5-6	TRBJ2-5	13	.	TGTGCCAGCAGCTGGGCCAGCGGGGAGACCCAGTACTTC	CASSWASGETQYF
.	TRBV5-1	TRBJ2-3	13	.	TGCGCCAGCAGCGGGGGGGGCCAGAATACGCAGTATTTT	CASSGGGQNTQYF